Below are 20 T cell receptor beta chains sequenced from a single sample in a study of blood T cell repertoires in COVID-19. The repertoire was sequenced with immunoSEQ multiplex PCR; TCRdb's copy has only in-frame clones and lacks some. This table has under 200,000 clones, about 90% appearing once. Sequencing used PBMCs or T cells enriched from blood (not recorded which). The source is a woman in her fifties or sixties who had recovered from COVID-19.

This chain connects TRBV27 to TRBJ2-7; 8 nucleotides align to TRBD2. The CDR3 is 14 residues long. From germline, CDR1 is MNHEY and CDR2 SMNVEV (reference sequence). J lost 7 bases, V lost 7 bases, and 12 bases had no gene match. As DNA, the CDR3 is TGTGCCAGCAAAACGGGAGGGCCTTTAGGTGAGCAGTACTTC. Translation: CASKTGGPLGEQYF.

The gene calls are TRBV20-1 and TRBJ1-1; D gene ambiguous. The CDR3 is 11 amino acids. The germline CDR1 and CDR2 sequences are DFQATT and SNEGSKA (reference sequence). The CDR3 nucleotides read TGCAGCGGAGGAATGAACACTGAAGCTTTCTTT. This encodes CSGGMNTEAFF.

This clone appeared once. This chain joins TRBV28 and TRBJ1-5; D gene uncertain. V was clipped by 6 bases and J by 5 bases, with 17 bases between them. The germline gives CDR1 MDHEN, CDR2 SYDVKM. The CDR3 is made up of 15 amino acids. For the CDR3, the DNA is TGTGCCAGCAGCCTAAACAGTAGGCTCTATCAGCCCCAGCATTTT. It specifies CASSLNSRLYQPQHF. Filled out from reference TRBV28 and TRBJ1-5, the complete variable domain reads DVKVTQSSRYLVKRTGEKVFLECVQDMDHENMFWYRQDPGLGLRLIYFSYDVKMKEKGDIPEGYSVSREKKERFSLILESASTNQTSMYLCASSLNSRLYQPQHFGDGTRLSIL.

This chain joins TRBV5-6 and TRBJ2-7; 9 bases are shared with TRBD1. V dropped 0 bases and J dropped 3; count of bases not matched to a gene: 4. CDR3 length: 15 residues. CDR1 is SGHDT, CDR2 YYEEEE, per germline. The CDR3 nucleotides are TGTGCCAGCAGCTTGGGAGGACAGGGGAACTACGAGCAGTACTTC. This gives the protein CASSLGGQGNYEQYF.

The chain has TRBV5-1 and TRBJ2-5; the match to TRBD1 covers 9 bases. CDR1 is SGHRS and CDR2 is YFSETQ in the germline V gene. The CDR3 has 15 amino acids. V was clipped by 0 bases and J by 4 bases; unmatched bases: 4. The CDR3 protein is CASSLGDRDGETQYF. In DNA, the CDR3 is TGCGCCAGCAGCTTGGGGGACAGGGACGGAGAGACCCAGTACTTC. Filled out from reference TRBV5-1 and TRBJ2-5, the complete variable domain reads KAGVTQTPRYLIKTRGQQVTLSCSPISGHRSVSWYQQTPGQGLQFLFEYFSETQRNKGNFPGRFSGRQFSNSRSEMNVSTLELGDSALYLCASSLGDRDGETQYFGPGTRLLVL.

This clone appeared a single time. The sample has other DNA sequences that encode this CDR3 too. The chain joins TRBV19 to TRBJ2-1, with TRBD1 matching over 10 bases. CDR3 length equals 15 residues. V lost 3 bases and J lost 2; bases outside the gene matches: 1. Germline V gene lookup returns CDR1 LNHDA and CDR2 SQIVND (reference sequence). CDR3 in DNA: TGTGCCAGTAGTATGGACAGGGGGGCCTACAATGAGCAGTTCTTC. Protein product: CASSMDRGAYNEQFF.

This chain connects TRBV12-3 or TRBV12-4 to TRBJ2-3; no clear D gene. The CDR3 consists of 13 residues. V was clipped by 6 bases and J by 0 bases, with 7 bases between them. The CDR3 bases are TGTGCCAGCAGCACCTATAGCACAGATACGCAGTATTTT. It codes for CASSTYSTDTQYF.

The chain recombines TRBV7-3 with TRBJ2-3; 7 bases match TRBD1. Germline lookup yields CDR1 SGHTA and CDR2 FQGTGA. This CDR3 has 14 amino acids. V was pared by 5 bases and J by 6 bases, with 8 bases of the junction left unmatched. CDR3 sequence: CASSPNPTGDTQYF. The DNA of the CDR3 is TGTGCCAGCAGCCCCAACCCGACAGGGGATACGCAGTATTTT.

The chain recombines TRBV10-1 with TRBJ2-2, with TRBD1 as a possible D gene (6 bases). The V gene's germline CDR1 is WNHNN and CDR2 SYGVQD (reference sequence). The germline V and J ends were trimmed by 3 bases and 3 bases, with 8 bases remaining between them. This CDR3 spans 14 amino acids. Written as DNA, the CDR3 is TGCGCCAGCAGTGACACAGGGCACACCGGGGAGCTGTTTTTT. This codes for CASSDTGHTGELFF.

V usage is TRBV19 and J usage is TRBJ2-7, with unresolved D. The CDR3 runs 14 residues. The V and J ends lost 7 bases and 0 bases respectively, with 13 bases between them. Germline-derived CDR1 and CDR2 are LNHDA and SQIVND (reference sequence). CDR3 protein: CASKSRGISYEQYF. The CDR3 DNA sequence: TGTGCCAGTAAATCCAGAGGTATCTCCTACGAGCAGTACTTC.

This chain links TRBV27 with TRBJ2-1; D is perhaps TRBD2 (6 bases). Deletions cut 4 bases from V and 5 bases from J, with 15 bases between. The CDR3 runs 15 residues. Germline values: CDR1 MNHEY, CDR2 SMNVEV (reference sequence). The chain's CDR3 is CASSSRRELNNEQFF. The CDR3 coding sequence is TGTGCCAGCAGTTCCAGGAGGGAGCTTAACAATGAGCAGTTCTTC.

The chain couples TRBV18 to TRBJ2-3, with 8 bases lining up with TRBD1. J lost 12 bases, V lost 0 bases, and 8 bases had no gene match. The CDR3 extends over 14 amino acids. The germline CDR1 and CDR2 sequences are KGHSH and LQKENI. CDR3 amino acids: CASSPPPGGQDQYF. The CDR3 DNA reads TGTGCCAGCTCACCACCGCCCGGGGGACAGGACCAGTATTTT.

This rearrangement joins TRBV5-8 to TRBJ1-5; no clear D. The germline V gene has CDR1 SGHTS and CDR2 YDEGEE. V shed 4 bases and J shed 0 bases, with 17 bases lying between them. The CDR3 has 17 amino acids. CDR3 sequence: CASSQLRSGYSNQPQHF. In DNA form, the CDR3 reads TGTGCCAGCAGCCAATTACGCTCGGGGTATAGCAATCAGCCCCAGCATTTT.

The rearrangement joins TRBV5-1 to TRBJ2-3; 9 bases agree with TRBD2. J lost 7 bases, V lost 5 bases, and 2 bases had no gene match. Germline V lookup: CDR1 SGHRS, CDR2 YFSETQ. The CDR3 sequence is 12 residues long. This CDR3 is CASSSGSYTQYF. The CDR3 region has the DNA TGCGCCAGCAGTAGCGGGAGCTATACGCAGTATTTT.

CDR3: CASSDSQRAKETQYF. The CDR3 DNA follows: TGTGCCAGCAGTGACAGCCAGCGGGCCAAAGAGACCCAGTACTTC. V gene TRBV6-1 combines with J gene TRBJ2-5, with a weak D call TRBD2 (6 bases). CDR1 and CDR2 (germline): MNHNS, SASEGT. The CDR3 extends over 15 amino acids. The germline V and J ends were trimmed by 3 bases and 3 bases, with 14 bases remaining between them.

This chain joins TRBV11-2 and TRBJ2-1; TRBD2 matches at 11 bases. The length of the CDR3 is 16 residues. CDR1 is SGHAT, CDR2 FQNNGV, per germline. V was pared by 6 bases and J by 7 bases, with 11 bases of the junction left unmatched. Here the CDR3 reads CASSSLLAGGGNEQFF. The CDR3 region has the DNA TGTGCCAGCAGTTCTCTCCTAGCGGGGGGAGGTAATGAGCAGTTCTTC.

This clone was seen a few times. The V and J genes are TRBV28 and TRBJ2-2, with TRBD2 matching 12 bases. V trimming: 6 bases; J trimming: 5 bases; junction bases outside the gene matches: 4. This CDR3 has 15 residues. Germline V CDR1 and CDR2: MDHEN, SYDVKM. The CDR3 region is CASSQLAGGTGELFF. As DNA, the CDR3 is TGTGCCAGCAGCCAGCTAGCGGGAGGGACCGGGGAGCTGTTTTTT.

The chain links TRBV3-1 (or the pseudogene TRBV3-2) to TRBJ2-3; the D is unclear. The CDR3 is made up of 13 amino acids. Germline CDR1 and CDR2: LGHDT and YNNKEL (reference sequence). Deletions cut 4 bases from V and 0 bases from J, with 5 bases between. The chain's CDR3 is CASSPQSTDTQYF. In DNA form, the CDR3 reads TGTGCCAGCAGCCCCCAAAGCACAGATACGCAGTATTTT.

This sequence joins TRBV21-1 and TRBJ1-6; whether TRBD1, the table's D call, matches the DNA was not checked. TRBV21-1 corresponds to a pseudogene. The CDR3 length is 19 residues. The CDR3 loop is CASSKRAGTESSYNSPLHF. In DNA form, the CDR3 reads TGTGCCAGCAGCAAAAGGGCCGGGACAGAGAGCTCCTATAATTCACCCCTCCACTTT.

The genes are TRBV6-5 and TRBJ2-2, with D possibly being TRBD2 (6 bases). Trimming removed 0 bases at V and 1 base at J, with 9 bases between. CDR1 and CDR2 from the germline V gene are MNHEY and SVGAGI. The CDR3 has 16 residues. The CDR3 sequence is CASSYSMGGNTGELFF. The CDR3, as DNA: TGTGCCAGCAGTTACTCGATGGGAGGGAACACCGGGGAGCTGTTTTTT.